Below, 14 T cell receptor beta chains from the same sample are listed, as sequenced in a study of early T cells in non-severe SARS-CoV-2 infection. MiXCR, run by TCRdb on the 5' RACE reads, gives a single entry per CDR3 protein. Among around 60,000 distinct CDR3 sequences listed, 11% were seen once. This sample comprised whole blood, obtained at baseline. These receptors were obtained from an adult who was a healthcare worker with PCR-confirmed SARS-CoV-2 infection or an uninfected control (not recorded which).

The rearrangement links TRBV11-2 to TRBJ2-5, with D unclear. The CDR3 consists of 12 residues. V was cut by 4 bases and J by 2 bases, with 5 bases left in between. Per the germline V gene, CDR1 is SGHAT and CDR2 is FQNNGV. CDR3 bases: TGTGCCAGCAGCTCGGTTCAAGAGACCCAGTACTTC. The encoded protein is CASSSVQETQYF.

This clonotype was detected a few times. The chain is built from TRBV11-2 and TRBJ1-2; D is unclear. The CDR3 covers 17 residues. V lost 1 base to trimming and J lost 5 bases, with 20 bases between them. The germline gives CDR1 SGHAT, CDR2 FQNNGV. CDR3 protein: CASSLVRSTPGIYGYTF. The DNA for the CDR3 is TGTGCCAGCAGCTTAGTCCGGTCAACCCCGGGTATTTATGGCTACACCTTC.

The CDR3 sequence: CASGLVLAGGIHNEQFF. The CDR3 coding sequence is TGTGCTAGTGGTTTGGTCCTAGCGGGGGGGATCCACAATGAGCAGTTCTTC. The chain combines TRBV12-5 with TRBJ2-1; 12 bases agree with TRBD2. The V gene end was trimmed by 0 bases and the J gene end by 5 bases; junction bases not matched to a gene: 5. Germline V gene lookup returns CDR1 LGHNT and CDR2 FRNRAP. This CDR3 contains 17 residues. Together with reference TRBV12-5 and TRBJ2-1, the CDR3 gives the full variable domain: DARVTQTPRHKVTEMGQEVTMRCQPILGHNTVFWYRQTMMQGLELLAYFRNRAPLDDSGMPKDRFSAEMPDATLATLKIQPSEPRDSAVYFCASGLVLAGGIHNEQFFGPGTRLTVL.

This clonotype was counted between two and nine times. The chain recombines TRBV6-2 or TRBV6-3 with TRBJ2-2; D is possibly TRBD2 (5 bases). This CDR3 is 15 amino acids long. Germline V gene data show CDR1 as MNHEY and CDR2 as SVGEGT. V was cut by 4 bases and J by 5 bases, with 14 bases left in between. The CDR3 loop reads CASSSLPTGTGELFF. CDR3 bases: TGTGCCAGCAGTTCCCTGCCTACGGGGACCGGGGAGCTGTTTTTT.

The chain combines TRBV7-8 with TRBJ1-6; the D gene is possibly TRBD1 (6 bases). Trimming took off 2 bases at V and 8 bases at J, with 7 bases between the two ends. The CDR3 covers 13 residues. Germline V gene sequence: CDR1 SGHVS, CDR2 FQNEAQ. The DNA of the CDR3 is TGTGCCAGCAGCTTAAAGGGGGATTCACCCCTCCACTTT. Protein product: CASSLKGDSPLHF. Full variable domain (outside the CDR3, taken from reference TRBV7-8 and TRBJ1-6): GAGVSQSPRYKVAKRGQDVALRCDPISGHVSLFWYQQALGQGPEFLTYFQNEAQLDKSGLPSDRFFAERPEGSVSTLKIQRTQQEDSAVYLCASSLKGDSPLHFGNGTRLTVT.

This clonotype has a handful of counts. The V and J genes are TRBV5-1 and TRBJ1-2; D call uncertain. The V end was cut by 3 bases, the J end by 0 bases, with 9 bases between. CDR1 SGHRS and CDR2 YFSETQ come from the germline V gene. This CDR3 has 14 residues. CDR3 in DNA: TGCGCCAGCAGCTCGGAACTACCTAACTATGGCTACACCTTC. As protein: CASSSELPNYGYTF.

At least ten counts were recorded for this clonotype. The chain couples TRBV5-4 to TRBJ2-3, with TRBD2 matching over 10 bases. The CDR3 totals 16 residues. From germline, CDR1 is SGHNT and CDR2 YYREEE (reference sequence). V trimming: 1 base; J trimming: 6 bases; junction bases outside the gene matches: 8. CDR3 coding DNA: TGTGCCAGCAGCTTGAGGCCACTAGCGGGGACGGATACGCAGTATTTT. Its protein product is CASSLRPLAGTDTQYF.

The chain joins TRBV20-1 to TRBJ2-5; 13 bases map to TRBD2. The J segment lost 2 bases and the V segment lost 3 bases, leaving 9 bases of the junction unmatched. Germline CDR1 and CDR2: DFQATT and SNEGSKA (reference sequence). The CDR3 totals 17 residues. As DNA, the CDR3 is TGCAGTGCTAGGGTATCACAGGGACTAGCGGGGCAAGAGACCCAGTACTTC. Amino acids: CSARVSQGLAGQETQYF.

This clonotype was found a few times. The rearrangement uses TRBV13 and TRBJ2-3; 9 nucleotides agree with TRBD2. The germline V gene has CDR1 PRHDT and CDR2 FYEKMQ (reference sequence). Unmatched junction bases numbered 7, after V lost 3 bases and J lost 0 bases. The CDR3 runs to 17 residues. The CDR3 reads CASSLIAGGPSTDTQYF. The CDR3 coding sequence is TGTGCCAGCAGCTTGATTGCGGGGGGGCCTAGCACAGATACGCAGTATTTT.

This clonotype was found many times. The chain is built from TRBV28 and TRBJ1-1; no firm D call. V shed 6 bases and J shed 6 bases, with 14 bases lying between them. CDR3 size: 13 residues. Germline lookup yields CDR1 MDHEN and CDR2 SYDVKM. For the CDR3, the DNA is TGTGCCAGCAGCCCGCCCAAGCCGCCTGAAGCTTTCTTT. Its translation is CASSPPKPPEAFF.

In its sample, this clonotype was seen once. V usage is TRBV6-2 or TRBV6-3 and J usage is TRBJ2-1; 8 nucleotides match TRBD2. The germline V gene encodes CDR1 MNHEY and CDR2 SVGEGT. J was trimmed by 5 bases and V by 6 bases; bases with no gene match: 9. The CDR3 runs to 15 residues. Here the CDR3 DNA reads TGTGCCAGCAGCCGGGGGGGCGGGCCAGACAATGAGCAGTTCTTC. Translated, it gives CASSRGGGPDNEQFF.

This clonotype has just a few counts. The chain uses TRBV7-8 and TRBJ1-4; D not resolved. The CDR3 contains 15 residues. V lost 4 bases and J lost 6, with 15 bases in between. The V gene's germline CDR1 is SGHVS and CDR2 FQNEAQ. The CDR3 protein is CASSSYDIKDEKLFF. DNA for the CDR3: TGTGCCAGCAGCTCGTACGACATTAAGGATGAAAAACTGTTTTTT.

The sample holds many counts of this clonotype. The chain recombines TRBV9 with TRBJ1-1; tentatively, D is TRBD1 (5 bases). The germline V gene has CDR1 SGDLS and CDR2 YYNGEE. The germline V and J ends were trimmed by 4 bases and 8 bases, with 15 bases remaining between them. The CDR3 totals 13 residues. The CDR3 sequence: CASSSGLGSEAFF. The CDR3 DNA follows: TGTGCCAGCAGCTCGGGACTCGGCAGCGAAGCTTTCTTT. Drawing the rest from reference TRBV9 and TRBJ1-1, the complete variable domain is DSGVTQTPKHLITATGQRVTLRCSPRSGDLSVYWYQQSLDQGLQFLIQYYNGEERAKGNILERFSAQQFPDLHSELNLSSLELGDSALYFCASSSGLGSEAFFGQGTRLTVV.

The sample holds a few counts of this clonotype. The chain has TRBV7-2 and TRBJ2-7; D gene uncertain. Trimming pared 5 bases from V and 0 bases from J, leaving 8 bases between. The V gene's germline CDR1 is SGHTA and CDR2 FQGNSA. The CDR3 has 13 amino acids. CDR3 sequence reads: CASSHSNSYEQYF. CDR3 in DNA: TGTGCCAGCAGCCACAGTAACTCCTACGAGCAGTACTTC. The full variable domain, in which reference TRBV7-2 and TRBJ2-7 provide the parts outside the CDR3, is GAGVSQSPSNKVTEKGKDVELRCDPISGHTALYWYRQSLGQGLEFLIYFQGNSAPDKSGLPSDRFSAERTGGSVSTLTIQRTQQEDSAVYLCASSHSNSYEQYFGPGTRLTVT.